This TCR beta chain comes out of a study of lung T cells in sarcoidosis with Löfgren's syndrome. General observations from the study: TRAV12-1 preferentially paired with TRBV2, with homologous CDR3s. Löfgren's syndrome patients reportedly showed greatest TRAV12-1 and TRBV2 expansion versus controls.

Between the trimmed V and J ends, which lost 3 bases and 2 bases, there was a span of 19 bases. Per germline, CDR1 DFQATT and CDR2 SNEGSKA (reference sequence). The CDR3 is 16 amino acids. This clonotype is termed large. Its antigen is undetermined. TCRdb ran MiXCR on the reads and lists one entry per CDR3 protein. The table lists about 2,000 distinct CDR3 sequences, approximately 29% of them singletons. The sample was CD4+ T cells from bronchoalveolar lavage. This sequence originates from a human donor with sarcoidosis (Löfgren's syndrome or another form), or a control subject (not recorded which). V usage is TRBV20-1 and J usage is TRBJ1-1; possibly TRBD1 for D (5 bases). The CDR3 sequence is CSASPLSTRANTEAFF. In nucleotides, the CDR3 is TGCAGTGCTAGCCCCTTATCAACCAGGGCAAACACTGAAGCTTTCTTT.